Each of the 30 T cell receptor beta chains below was sequenced from the same sample in a study of T cell changes during pregnancy in multiple sclerosis. Here immunoSEQ multiplex PCR was the method, and the copy in TCRdb shows in-frame clones only, minus some. This table has approximately 100,000 clones, approximately 89% appearing once. The source material was peripheral blood, sampled after pregnancy. The receptors were sampled from a female donor with multiple sclerosis, enrolled in a pregnancy study.

The J gene is TRBJ1-1, the V gene TRBV9, with TRBD1 matching 7 bases. CDR1 SGDLS and CDR2 YYNGEE come from the germline V gene. V trimming: 4 bases; J trimming: 0 bases; junction bases outside the gene matches: 6. This CDR3 is built from 15 residues. This CDR3 is CASSPTGDMNTEAFF. In nucleotides, the CDR3 is TGTGCCAGCAGCCCCACAGGGGACATGAACACTGAAGCTTTCTTT.

This clone appeared many times. The chain employs TRBV2 and TRBJ1-5; possibly TRBD1 for D (5 bases). There are 16 residues in the CDR3. V was cut by 5 bases and J by 3 bases, with 17 bases left in between. Germline-derived CDR1 and CDR2 are SNHLY and FYNNEI. CDR3 in amino acids: CASSIVQSGNNQPQHF. CDR3 sequence (DNA): TGTGCCAGCAGTATTGTTCAGTCAGGGAACAATCAGCCCCAGCATTTT.

This clone was observed a handful of times. V gene TRBV6-1 combines with J gene TRBJ2-2, with 8 positions matching TRBD2. CDR1 and CDR2 (germline): MNHNS, SASEGT. The ends lost 7 bases at V and 4 bases at J; junction bases unmatched: 8. The length of the CDR3 is 15 residues. The CDR3 sequence is CASNKLSGGTGELFF. DNA of the CDR3: TGTGCCAGCAACAAACTCAGCGGGGGCACCGGGGAGCTGTTTTTT.

This chain joins TRBV5-1 and TRBJ2-7; TRBD1 agrees at 9 bases. The V gene's germline CDR1 is SGHRS and CDR2 YFSETQ. The CDR3 has 13 amino acids. Trimming cost V 7 bases and J 5 bases; bases outside gene matches: 7. The CDR3 DNA follows: TGCGCCAGCTTCGGGACAGGGCGCAACGAGCAGTACTTC. Translation gives CASFGTGRNEQYF. The whole variable domain, remainder taken from reference TRBV5-1 and TRBJ2-7, is KAGVTQTPRYLIKTRGQQVTLSCSPISGHRSVSWYQQTPGQGLQFLFEYFSETQRNKGNFPGRFSGRQFSNSRSEMNVSTLELGDSALYLCASFGTGRNEQYFGPGTRLTVT.

V and J are TRBV9 and TRBJ1-2; D is unclear. Germline CDR1 SGDLS, CDR2 YYNGEE. The CDR3 runs to 11 residues. Trimming stripped 3 bases from V and 8 bases from J, with 8 bases between. The CDR3 is CASSEPGGYTF. In DNA, the CDR3 is TGTGCCAGCAGCGAACCGGGAGGCTACACCTTC.

As DNA, the CDR3 is TGTGCCTGGAGTGGGGTTTCTCCGAGGGAAAAACTGTTTTTT. Protein: CAWSGVSPREKLFF. The chain employs TRBV30 and TRBJ1-4; D gene unclear. Per the germline V gene, CDR1 is GTSNPN and CDR2 is SVGIG (reference sequence). This CDR3 comprises 14 residues. Trimming pared 1 base from V and 8 bases from J, leaving 14 bases between.

Of note for this clone: The same CDR3 is also encoded by other DNA sequences in this sample. The chain joins TRBV13 to TRBJ1-5; D not resolved. V was shortened by 0 bases and J by 6 bases, with 3 bases between the two germline ends. CDR1 and CDR2 (germline): PRHDT, FYEKMQ (reference sequence). The CDR3 covers 12 residues. The CDR3 nucleotides are TGTGCCAGCAGCTTAGGGAGTCAGCCCCAGCATTTT. Its translation: CASSLGSQPQHF.

This rearrangement joins TRBV14 to TRBJ1-3; D might be TRBD1 (5 bases). Germline V CDR1 and CDR2: SGHDN, FVKESK. The CDR3 spans 14 residues. Trimming stripped 8 bases from V and 0 bases from J, with 11 bases between. CDR3 in amino acids: CASPGGHSGNTIYF. The CDR3 DNA follows: TGTGCCAGCCCCGGGGGTCACTCTGGAAACACCATATATTTT.

The V call is TRBV2, the J call TRBJ1-1; 9 nucleotides agree with TRBD1. This CDR3 has 16 amino acids. Germline assignment: CDR1 SNHLY and CDR2 FYNNEI. V lost 2 bases and J lost 7; bases outside the gene matches: 11. The CDR3 is CASSETPDRGGGEAFF. In DNA, the CDR3 is TGTGCCAGCAGTGAAACCCCGGACAGGGGTGGTGGTGAAGCTTTCTTT. Together with reference TRBV2 and TRBJ1-1, the CDR3 gives the full variable domain: EPEVTQTPSHQVTQMGQEVILRCVPISNHLYFYWYRQILGQKVEFLVSFYNNEISEKSEIFDDQFSVERPDGSNFTLKIRSTKLEDSAMYFCASSETPDRGGGEAFFGQGTRLTVV.

The rearrangement joins TRBV7-3 to TRBJ2-1, with 7 nucleotides matching TRBD2. The germline V gene encodes CDR1 SGHTA and CDR2 FQGTGA. V was clipped by 4 bases and J by 8 bases; unmatched bases: 8. CDR3 length: 14 residues. The CDR3 DNA is TGTGCCAGCAGCTCGGGACTAATGGTGGATGAGCAGTTCTTC. This gives the protein CASSSGLMVDEQFF.

The chain recombines TRBV7-3 with TRBJ1-2; the D gene is possibly TRBD1 (6 bases). V lost 1 base and J lost 2, with 11 bases in between. Germline CDR1 and CDR2: SGHTA and FQGTGA. This CDR3 comprises 15 residues. DNA of the CDR3: TGTGCCAGCAGCTTAAATGGGGGCGAAAACTATGGCTACACCTTC. Translated: CASSLNGGENYGYTF.

This chain connects TRBV6-4 to TRBJ1-1; 8 bases are a match to TRBD1. V gave up 4 bases and J gave up 4 bases; unmatched junction bases: 2. This CDR3 has 13 amino acids. Germline lookup yields CDR1 MRHNA and CDR2 SNTAGT. Here the CDR3 DNA reads TGTGCCAGCAGTGGAGACAGGGGCACTGAAGCTTTCTTT. Its translation is CASSGDRGTEAFF.

The chain uses TRBV7-9 and TRBJ2-3; 7 nucleotides match TRBD1. This CDR3 is built from 15 residues. The germline V gene encodes CDR1 SEHNR and CDR2 FQNEAQ (reference sequence). V lost 5 bases and J lost 1; bases outside the gene matches: 6. CDR3 sequence: CASSPNRGRTDTQYF. CDR3 coding DNA: TGTGCCAGCAGCCCGAACAGGGGACGCACAGATACGCAGTATTTT.

This clone was seen only once. The chain is built from TRBV4-1 and TRBJ2-5, with 7 bases fitting TRBD1. Unmatched junction bases numbered 14, after V lost 2 bases and J lost 2 bases. The CDR3 covers 18 residues. Germline V gene lookup returns CDR1 MGHRA and CDR2 YSYEKL. Here the CDR3 DNA reads TGCGCCAGCAGCCAACACCTCAACTCCGGGACAGCTCAAGAGACCCAGTACTTC. Translated, it gives CASSQHLNSGTAQETQYF.

This clone was detected only once. The chain links TRBV6-5 to TRBJ1-1, with D possibly TRBD1 on 5 matching bases. The V and J ends lost 0 bases and 4 bases respectively, with 9 bases between them. Germline loops: CDR1 MNHEY, CDR2 SVGAGI. The length of the CDR3 is 14 residues. The CDR3 bases are TGTGCCAGCAGTTACTCAACCCAGGGCACTGAAGCTTTCTTT. It translates to CASSYSTQGTEAFF.

Here the CDR3 reads CASRTTGQYGYTF. The CDR3 nucleotides are TGTGCCAGCAGGACGACAGGTCAATATGGCTACACCTTC. V gene TRBV27 combines with J gene TRBJ1-2; TRBD1 is a possible D gene (6 bases). The CDR3 has 13 amino acids. Per germline, CDR1 MNHEY and CDR2 SMNVEV (reference sequence). V lost 6 bases and J lost 5, with 13 bases in between.

V gene TRBV6-5 combines with J gene TRBJ1-1; a possible D gene is TRBD1 (6 bases). V lost 6 bases and J 0 bases, leaving 11 bases between the germline ends. From germline, CDR1 is MNHEY and CDR2 SVGAGI. The CDR3 totals 14 residues. The CDR3: CASRAPGVNTEAFF. CDR3 coding DNA: TGTGCCAGCAGGGCCCCAGGGGTGAACACTGAAGCTTTCTTT.

The rearrangement links TRBV6-4 to TRBJ2-1; 9 bases fit TRBD2. Germline V gene sequence: CDR1 MRHNA, CDR2 SNTAGT. Trimming at V came to 3 bases and at J to 7 bases, leaving 7 bases not matched to a gene. The CDR3 is 15 residues long. CDR3 sequence (DNA): TGTGCCAGCAGTGAAGGGAGCGGGGGGTTAAATGAGCAGTTCTTC. Protein product: CASSEGSGGLNEQFF.

This chain connects TRBV12-5 to TRBJ1-5; 7 positions match TRBD1. Germline V gene sequence: CDR1 LGHNT, CDR2 FRNRAP. The CDR3 runs 15 residues. V shed 0 bases and J 7 bases; nucleotides not matched to a gene: 6. The CDR3 DNA sequence: TGTGCTAGTGGTTTGGTACCGGCAGGGGGGCAGCCCCAGCATTTT. Translating gives CASGLVPAGGQPQHF.

The V and J genes are TRBV30 and TRBJ1-5, with D perhaps matching TRBD1 (6 bases). CDR1 is GTSNPN, CDR2 SVGIG, per germline (reference sequence). This CDR3 spans 14 amino acids. V was shortened by 2 bases and J by 7 bases, with 15 bases between the two germline ends. CDR3 sequence reads: CAWSSGQGRQPQHF. In DNA form, the CDR3 reads TGTGCCTGGAGTTCGGGGCAGGGGCGGCAGCCCCAGCATTTT.

The V gene is TRBV5-4, the J gene TRBJ2-7; D gene ambiguous. Germline V gene lookup returns CDR1 SGHNT and CDR2 YYREEE (reference sequence). The CDR3 loop spans 15 amino acids. Between the trimmed V and J ends, which lost 4 bases and 0 bases, there was a span of 14 bases. The CDR3, as DNA: TGTGCCAGCAGCAACCCGGGTCAATACTCCTACGAGCAGTACTTC. Residues: CASSNPGQYSYEQYF. Supplemented by reference TRBV5-4 and TRBJ2-7, the full variable domain reads ETGVTQSPTHLIKTRGQQVTLRCSSQSGHNTVSWYQQALGQGPQFIFQYYREEENGRGNFPPRFSGLQFPNYSSELNVNALELDDSALYLCASSNPGQYSYEQYFGPGTRLTVT.

This clone was seen a few times. The V gene is TRBV10-3, the J gene TRBJ2-1; TRBD2 matches at 16 bases. Trimming took 3 bases from V and 7 from J; bases not matched to a gene: 6. The CDR3 runs to 17 residues. Germline CDR1 is ENHRY and CDR2 is SYGVKD. The CDR3: CAISDAPGLAGGNEQFF. The CDR3 nucleotides read TGTGCCATCAGTGACGCGCCGGGACTAGCGGGGGGGAATGAGCAGTTCTTC.

The V and J genes are TRBV14 and TRBJ2-2, with D perhaps matching TRBD1 (6 bases). CDR3 length equals 18 residues. Germline V gene sequence: CDR1 SGHDN, CDR2 FVKESK. Trimming left V 0 bases short and J 4 bases short, with 18 bases between. CDR3 bases: TGTGCCAGCAGCCAAGAAGGGTATCGTACAGGGAGCACCGGGGAGCTGTTTTTT. It is translated as CASSQEGYRTGSTGELFF.

The J gene is TRBJ2-3, the V gene TRBV18, with a possible D match to TRBD2 (5 bases). The CDR3 has 13 residues. V was clipped by 2 bases and J by 3 bases, with 6 bases between them. Germline loops: CDR1 KGHSH, CDR2 LQKENI. The CDR3 coding sequence is TGTGCCAGCTCACCAGGGGAGACAGATACGCAGTATTTT. Encoded protein: CASSPGETDTQYF.

V is TRBV7-6 and J is TRBJ2-1; 8 nucleotides match TRBD2. The germline gives CDR1 SGHVS, CDR2 FNYEAQ. The CDR3 runs 19 residues. J was trimmed by 3 bases and V by 0 bases; bases with no gene match: 13. CDR3 bases: TGTGCCAGCAGCTTAGCGAGCAGCGGGGGAGAGCCCTTCTACAATGAGCAGTTCTTC. As protein: CASSLASSGGEPFYNEQFF.

CDR3 region: CASSIEGGGSTEAFF. The CDR3 DNA reads as TGTGCCAGTAGTATAGAGGGTGGGGGGAGCACTGAAGCTTTCTTT. The chain links TRBV19 to TRBJ1-1; possible D gene TRBD1, 5 bases. CDR3 length: 15 amino acids. The germline gives CDR1 LNHDA, CDR2 SQIVND (reference sequence). The ends were cut back, 0 bases at V and 4 bases at J, with 12 bases in the middle.

The chain is built from TRBV27 and TRBJ2-3; 11 bases fit TRBD2. The V and J ends lost 6 bases and 0 bases, in that order; junction bases with no gene match: 11. The CDR3 has 18 residues. CDR1 is MNHEY, CDR2 SMNVEV, per germline (reference sequence). The CDR3 spells CASRTSGTSGTSTDTQYF. CDR3 nucleotides: TGTGCCAGCAGGACATCCGGGACTAGCGGCACTAGCACAGATACGCAGTATTTT.

This clone has only a few counts. V gene TRBV11-2 combines with J gene TRBJ2-1; 11 positions agree with TRBD2. CDR3 length: 15 residues. The germline gives CDR1 SGHAT, CDR2 FQNNGV. Trimming removed 6 bases from V and 6 bases from J; junction bases left unmatched: 7. For the CDR3, the DNA is TGTGCCAGCAGGAAAGTAGCGGGGGGGCCCAATGAGCAGTTCTTC. It encodes CASRKVAGGPNEQFF.

The chain carries TRBV4-2 and TRBJ2-7; 12 positions agree with TRBD2. This CDR3 is 16 amino acids long. J gave up 2 bases and V 0 bases, and 2 bases lay outside the gene matches. Germline CDR1 is LGHNA and CDR2 is YNFKEQ. This CDR3 reads CASSQEPSGGAYEQYF. The CDR3 bases are TGTGCCAGCAGCCAAGAGCCTAGCGGGGGGGCCTACGAGCAGTACTTC.

The chain is built from TRBV6-5 and TRBJ2-7; possible D gene TRBD1, 6 bases. Trimming removed 5 bases from V and 3 bases from J, with 14 bases in between. Looked up from germline, CDR1 is MNHEY and CDR2 is SVGAGI. The CDR3 runs to 14 residues. The CDR3 loop is CASSHRESFYEQYF. The CDR3 DNA follows: TGTGCCAGCAGTCACAGGGAATCTTTCTACGAGCAGTACTTC.